The 28 T cell receptor beta chains below were found in one sample sequenced in a study of identical twins. TCRdb reprocessed the 5' RACE reads with MiXCR, giving one entry per CDR3 protein. The sample has some 630,000 distinct CDR3 sequences; roughly 7.2% are singletons. The same data also contributed to another study, on yellow fever vaccine responses in identical twins.

Material: PBMCs. These receptors were taken from a woman under 30 in good health.

This clonotype occurred a few times. The V and J genes are TRBV12-3 or TRBV12-4 and TRBJ1-5; D ambiguous. V lost 7 bases to trimming and J lost 0 bases, with 13 bases between them. This CDR3 comprises 15 residues. The CDR3 is CASTLSQYSNQPQHF. The CDR3 DNA reads TGTGCCAGCACTCTGTCCCAGTATAGCAATCAGCCCCAGCATTTT.

This rearrangement joins TRBV28 to TRBJ1-2; 9 bases match TRBD1. The junction had 14 bases not matched to a gene; V was cut back by 5 bases and J by 7 bases. Germline V gene sequence: CDR1 MDHEN, CDR2 SYDVKM. The CDR3 spans 16 residues. CDR3 sequence reads: CASSVLGQGKGGGYTF. The CDR3 DNA reads as TGTGCCAGCAGTGTACTGGGACAGGGAAAGGGAGGTGGCTACACCTTC.

This clonotype occurred many times. The CDR3 DNA sequence: TGCGCCAGCAGCTTGGCACAGGCCCTCGGGGTGAACACTGAAGCTTTCTTT. This codes for CASSLAQALGVNTEAFF. The gene calls are TRBV5-1 and TRBJ1-1; TRBD1 is a possible D gene (5 bases). The V and J ends lost 0 bases and 0 bases respectively, with 15 bases between them. CDR3 length: 17 residues. CDR1 is SGHRS and CDR2 is YFSETQ in the germline V gene. Using reference TRBV5-1 and TRBJ1-1 for the parts outside the CDR3, the full variable domain is KAGVTQTPRYLIKTRGQQVTLSCSPISGHRSVSWYQQTPGQGLQFLFEYFSETQRNKGNFPGRFSGRQFSNSRSEMNVSTLELGDSALYLCASSLAQALGVNTEAFFGQGTRLTVV.

The chain links TRBV12-3 or TRBV12-4 to TRBJ2-1; 9 bases are a match to TRBD1. Trimming cost V 7 bases and J 6 bases; bases outside gene matches: 7. The CDR3 loop spans 14 amino acids. CDR3 DNA: TGTGCCAGCAACGCCGGGACAGGGATCAATGAGCAGTTCTTC. Its protein is CASNAGTGINEQFF.

Many counts were recorded for this clonotype. The chain joins TRBV20-1 to TRBJ2-1; 11 bases fit TRBD2. J was trimmed by 5 bases and V by 2 bases; bases with no gene match: 5. The germline gives CDR1 DFQATT, CDR2 SNEGSKA (reference sequence). The CDR3 loop spans 15 amino acids. CDR3 nucleotides: TGCAGTGCTAGACCCGGGACTAGCGGCAACAATGAGCAGTTCTTC. The encoded protein is CSARPGTSGNNEQFF.

This clonotype was seen at least ten times. The V and J genes are TRBV24-1 and TRBJ2-3, with D unclear. Between the trimmed V and J ends, which lost 1 base and 2 bases, there was a span of 9 bases. The germline V gene encodes CDR1 KGHDR and CDR2 SFDVKD. This CDR3 has 15 residues. The CDR3 sequence: CATSDFTSYTDTQYF. The CDR3 nucleotides are TGTGCCACCAGTGATTTTACCTCTTACACAGATACGCAGTATTTT.

J is TRBJ2-1 and V is TRBV11-1; 7 nucleotides agree with TRBD1. Germline V CDR1 and CDR2: SGHAT, FQDESV (reference sequence). This CDR3 is 14 amino acids long. With 4 bases clipped from V and 10 bases from J, the junction kept 10 bases outside the gene matches. This CDR3 reads CASSYSSTGLEQFF. The CDR3 DNA is TGTGCCAGCAGCTACTCCTCGACAGGGTTGGAGCAGTTCTTC.

The chain couples TRBV20-1 to TRBJ2-2; perhaps TRBD2 as D (6 bases). CDR1 is DFQATT and CDR2 is SNEGSKA in the germline V gene (reference sequence). Trimming removed 5 bases at V and 8 bases at J, with 9 bases between. The CDR3 contains 11 residues. The DNA of the CDR3 is TGCAGTGCTCCGGGGGAGGGGGAGCTGTTTTTT. It yields the protein CSAPGEGELFF.

In its sample, this clonotype was seen a few times. This chain joins TRBV6-5 and TRBJ2-3; the D gene is possibly TRBD2 (6 bases). This CDR3 region has 16 residues. Germline assignment: CDR1 MNHEY and CDR2 SVGAGI. Trimming stripped 0 bases from V and 2 bases from J, with 12 bases between. The CDR3: CASSYSETRYTDTQYF. The CDR3 coding sequence is TGTGCCAGCAGTTACTCAGAGACTAGATACACAGATACGCAGTATTTT.

The chain links TRBV15 to TRBJ2-3; TRBD1 matches 10 bases. Per germline, CDR1 LNHNV and CDR2 YYDKDF (reference sequence). The CDR3 totals 16 residues. V dropped 5 bases and J dropped 4; count of bases not matched to a gene: 9. In nucleotides, the CDR3 is TGTGCCACCAGCTCGCCGGGACAGGGGATGGCAGATACGCAGTATTTT. This sequence encodes CATSSPGQGMADTQYF. Full variable domain (outside the CDR3, taken from reference TRBV15 and TRBJ2-3): DAMVIQNPRYQVTQFGKPVTLSCSQTLNHNVMYWYQQKSSQAPKLLFHYYDKDFNNEADTPDNFQSRRPNTSFCFLDIRSPGLGDTAMYLCATSSPGQGMADTQYFGPGTRLTVL.

V is TRBV12-3 or TRBV12-4 and J is TRBJ1-2; D might be TRBD1 (5 bases). This CDR3 spans 15 amino acids. V shed 6 bases and J shed 2 bases, with 16 bases lying between them. CDR3: CASRPTEKGNYGYTF. The CDR3 nucleotides are TGTGCCAGCAGACCTACTGAAAAGGGGAACTATGGCTACACCTTC.

In this sample, this clonotype turned up many times. An end of the junction differs from the germline gene, which may be a read error. The chain is built from TRBV24-1 and TRBJ2-1; 9 bases map to TRBD1. Germline assignment: CDR1 KGHDR and CDR2 SFDVKD. The length of the CDR3 is 13 residues. The CDR3, as DNA: TGTGCCACCAGTGATTTCACCGGGACAGGGATGTCCTTC. As protein: CATSDFTGTGMSF.

This clonotype showed up just a few times. This chain connects TRBV10-3 to TRBJ2-1; 8 nucleotides match TRBD2. Trimming cost V 3 bases and J 5 bases; bases outside gene matches: 6. Germline CDR1 and CDR2: ENHRY and SYGVKD. CDR3 length: 15 amino acids. The CDR3, as DNA: TGTGCCATCAGTGATGCGGGAGGATGGAACAATGAGCAGTTCTTC. Translated: CAISDAGGWNNEQFF.

The rearrangement uses TRBV6-6 and TRBJ2-3; 8 nucleotides match TRBD1. Germline V gene data show CDR1 as MNHNY and CDR2 as SVGAGI (reference sequence). The CDR3 contains 13 residues. With V trimmed by 10 bases and J by 5 bases, 8 bases remained unmatched. CDR3 region: CATGQGGIDTQYF. CDR3 DNA: TGTGCCACCGGACAGGGCGGAATAGATACGCAGTATTTT.

This clonotype was detected a few times. V and J are TRBV6-1 and TRBJ2-1; D uncertain. Germline values: CDR1 MNHNS, CDR2 SASEGT. CDR3 length: 15 residues. V lost 0 bases, J lost 8 bases, and 14 bases lay in between. CDR3 bases: TGTGCCAGCAGTGAAGCAAGGACCCATGCCCATGAGCAGTTCTTC. This encodes CASSEARTHAHEQFF.

This clonotype was counted only a few times. The rearrangement joins TRBV10-3 to TRBJ1-5, with D possibly being TRBD1 (5 bases). The V gene lost 4 bases and the J gene lost 0 bases, with 10 bases spanning the gap. This CDR3 spans 15 amino acids. Germline V gene lookup returns CDR1 ENHRY and CDR2 SYGVKD. The CDR3 DNA follows: TGTGCCATCAGTGCTTCGGGGGATAGCAATCAGCCCCAGCATTTT. It translates to CAISASGDSNQPQHF.

The V call is TRBV27, the J call TRBJ2-7; 8 nucleotides line up with TRBD2. V gave up 3 bases and J gave up 3 bases; unmatched junction bases: 7. This CDR3 contains 15 residues. Germline values: CDR1 MNHEY, CDR2 SMNVEV (reference sequence). The CDR3 nucleotides read TGTGCCAGCAGTTTGAGCGGGGGCCCTTACTACGAGCAGTACGTC. This translates into CASSLSGGPYYEQYV.

This clonotype appeared a few times. The chain is built from TRBV29-1 and TRBJ2-5; 12 bases agree with TRBD2. Germline V gene lookup returns CDR1 SQVTM and CDR2 ANQGSEA. CDR3 length equals 15 residues. The V segment lost 4 bases and the J segment 2 bases; nucleotides outside the gene matches: 5. CDR3 protein: CSVVGLAGPQETQYF. CDR3 coding DNA: TGCAGCGTTGTTGGACTAGCGGGGCCTCAAGAGACCCAGTACTTC.

The V gene is TRBV20-1, the J gene TRBJ2-7; TRBD2 matches 10 bases. The V segment lost 5 bases and the J segment 7 bases; nucleotides outside the gene matches: 14. This CDR3 is 15 amino acids long. Germline V CDR1 and CDR2: DFQATT, SNEGSKA (reference sequence). Here the CDR3 reads CSASEAGGRIGEQYF. The CDR3 coding sequence is TGCAGTGCTTCTGAAGCGGGAGGGAGGATTGGAGAGCAGTACTTC.

This clonotype appeared a few times. The V gene is TRBV24-1, the J gene TRBJ2-3; the D call may be TRBD1 or TRBD2 (5 bases each). In germline, CDR1 is KGHDR, CDR2 SFDVKD. V was pared by 2 bases and J by 6 bases, with 14 bases between. CDR3 length: 15 residues. CDR3 in amino acids: CATSDSGPAADTQYF. The CDR3 coding sequence is TGTGCCACCAGTGATTCGGGGCCCGCGGCGGATACGCAGTATTTT.

In its sample, this clonotype was seen a few times. V and J are TRBV12-3 or TRBV12-4 and TRBJ1-2; D remains ambiguous. The CDR3 totals 15 residues. V lost 3 bases, J lost 0 bases, and 11 bases lay in between. DNA of the CDR3: TGTGCCAGCAGTTTCGGTGGGCAGACTAACTATGGCTACACCTTC. Translation: CASSFGGQTNYGYTF.

The sample holds many counts of this clonotype. This chain uses TRBV29-1 with TRBJ1-2; 11 nucleotides line up with TRBD1. This CDR3 has 17 amino acids. The germline V gene encodes CDR1 SQVTM and CDR2 ANQGSEA. V dropped 0 bases and J dropped 8; count of bases not matched to a gene: 14. CDR3 nucleotides: TGCAGCGTTGAAGATCAGGGCCGTGGACAGGGGGCGGCCGGCTACACCTTC. This codes for CSVEDQGRGQGAAGYTF.

In its sample, this clonotype was seen a few times. This sequence joins TRBV6-5 and TRBJ2-7; 11 nucleotides align to TRBD2. This CDR3 region has 15 residues. V trimming: 6 bases; J trimming: 6 bases; junction bases outside the gene matches: 10. Germline V gene data show CDR1 as MNHEY and CDR2 as SVGAGI. The CDR3 nucleotides are TGTGCCAGCAGATTAGTAGCGGGAGGGCCGTCCGAGCAGTACTTC. As protein: CASRLVAGGPSEQYF.

This clonotype has just a few counts. The chain couples TRBV5-1 to TRBJ2-5; D might be TRBD1 or TRBD2, each matching 5 bases. The length of the CDR3 is 13 residues. Germline CDR1 and CDR2: SGHRS and YFSETQ. V was cut by 4 bases and J by 8 bases, with 15 bases left in between. The CDR3 DNA reads TGCGCCAGCAGCCCCGGGACCAGCGGAACCCAGTACTTC. Translated, it gives CASSPGTSGTQYF.

V gene TRBV18 combines with J gene TRBJ2-7; 8 nucleotides align to TRBD1. The trim removed 0 bases at V and 5 bases at J, leaving 6 bases unmatched. The germline gives CDR1 KGHSH, CDR2 LQKENI. This CDR3 region has 15 residues. The CDR3 nucleotides are TGTGCCAGCTCACCACCGGTGACAGGGGACAACGAGCAGTACTTC. Translated: CASSPPVTGDNEQYF. Based on the CDR3 plus reference TRBV18 and TRBJ2-7, the full variable domain is NAGVMQNPRHLVRRRGQEARLRCSPMKGHSHVYWYRQLPEEGLKFMVYLQKENIIDESGMPKERFSAEFPKEGPSILRIQQVVRGDSAAYFCASSPPVTGDNEQYFGPGTRLTVT.

This rearrangement joins TRBV11-2 to TRBJ2-1; 10 bases line up with TRBD1. Germline-derived CDR1 and CDR2 are SGHAT and FQNNGV. V shed 3 bases and J 4 bases; nucleotides not matched to a gene: 6. CDR3 size: 16 residues. The DNA of the CDR3 is TGTGCCAGCAGCTTCGGGACAGGGGTTGGTTACAATGAGCAGTTCTTC. Translated: CASSFGTGVGYNEQFF. The variable domain in full, completed from reference TRBV11-2 and TRBJ2-1, reads EAGVAQSPRYKIIEKRQSVAFWCNPISGHATLYWYQQILGQGPKLLIQFQNNGVVDDSQLPKDRFSAERLKGVDSTLKIQPAKLEDSAVYLCASSFGTGVGYNEQFFGPGTRLTVL.

This clonotype was seen many times. The chain has TRBV6-4 and TRBJ2-3; 10 nucleotides align to TRBD2. V lost 2 bases, J lost 4 bases, and 3 bases stayed unmatched. The germline V gene encodes CDR1 MRHNA and CDR2 SNTAGT. The CDR3 is 15 residues long. The CDR3 sequence: CASSDSGGASDTQYF. The CDR3 region has the DNA TGTGCCAGCAGTGACAGCGGGGGGGCCTCAGATACGCAGTATTTT.

This clonotype was observed a handful of times. The V and J genes are TRBV15 and TRBJ2-2, with D maybe TRBD2 (5 bases). Germline values: CDR1 LNHNV, CDR2 YYDKDF (reference sequence). The V end lost 0 bases, the J end lost 6 bases, and 8 bases lay between the germline ends. CDR3 length: 14 amino acids. The CDR3 nucleotides read TGTGCCACCAGCAGAGATCGGCGGGCCGGGGAGCTGTTTTTT. It specifies CATSRDRRAGELFF.